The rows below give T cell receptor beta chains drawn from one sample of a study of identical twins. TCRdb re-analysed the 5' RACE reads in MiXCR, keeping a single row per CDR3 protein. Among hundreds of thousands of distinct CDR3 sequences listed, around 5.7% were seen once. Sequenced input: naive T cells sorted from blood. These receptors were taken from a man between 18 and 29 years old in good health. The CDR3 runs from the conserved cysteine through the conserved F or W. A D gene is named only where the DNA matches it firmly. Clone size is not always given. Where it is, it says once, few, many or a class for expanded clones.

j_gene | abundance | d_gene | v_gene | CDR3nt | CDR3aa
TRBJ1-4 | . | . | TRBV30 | TGTGCCTGGAGTGGTCTGGGTGAAAAACTGTTTTTT | CAWSGLGEKLFF
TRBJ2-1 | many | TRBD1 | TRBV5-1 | TGCGCCAGCAGCTCCCACCCGGGACAGGGAAACAATGAGCAGTTCTTC | CASSSHPGQGNNEQFF
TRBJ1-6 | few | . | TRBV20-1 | TGCAGTGCTAGAGTCACTCCCGCGCAGCGGGACTCACCCCTCCACTTT | CSARVTPAQRDSPLHF
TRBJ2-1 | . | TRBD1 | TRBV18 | TGTGCCAGCTCGCCAAGTCCGGGACAGGGTGGGAATGAGCAGTTCTTC | CASSPSPGQGGNEQFF
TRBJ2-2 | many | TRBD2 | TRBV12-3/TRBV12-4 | TGTGCCAGCAGTGGGCCGCTAGCGGGCACCGGGGAGCTGTTTTTT | CASSGPLAGTGELFF
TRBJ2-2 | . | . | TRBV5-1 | TGCGCCAGCAGCCCACACAGGAAACCCGGGGAGCTGTTTTTT | CASSPHRKPGELFF
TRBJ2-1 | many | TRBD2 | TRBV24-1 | TGTGCCACCAGCAGCGGGAGGGTAAATGAGCAGTTCTTC | CATSSGRVNEQFF
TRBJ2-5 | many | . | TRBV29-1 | TGCAGCGTTGAGGGAGGCAGGGGGGAGACCCAGTACTTC | CSVEGGRGETQYF
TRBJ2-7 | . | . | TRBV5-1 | TGCGCCAGCAGCTTGGCATCCCGGCCGAAACTCTACGAGCAGTACTTC | CASSLASRPKLYEQYF
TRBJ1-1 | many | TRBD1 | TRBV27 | TGTGCCAGTAAACGGACAGGGCACATGAACACTGAAGCTTTCTTT | CASKRTGHMNTEAFF
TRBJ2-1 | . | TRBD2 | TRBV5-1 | TGCGCCAGCAGCTTGGTGGGACTAGCGGGAGGTGAGCAGTTCTTC | CASSLVGLAGGEQFF
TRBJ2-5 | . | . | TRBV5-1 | TGCGCCAGCAGCATGCCGGGAGAGACCCAGTACTTC | CASSMPGETQYF
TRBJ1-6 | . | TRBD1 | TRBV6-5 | TGTGCCAGCAGTTACTCCGGGACAGGGACACCCCTCCACTTT | CASSYSGTGTPLHF
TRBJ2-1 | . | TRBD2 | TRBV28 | TGTGCCAGCAGGATTAGCGGGAGGCTTTACAATGAGCAGTTCTTC | CASRISGRLYNEQFF
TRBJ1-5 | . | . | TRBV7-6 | TGTGCCAGCGGGCTTAGCAATCAGCCCCAGCATTTT | CASGLSNQPQHF
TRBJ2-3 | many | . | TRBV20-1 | TGCAGTGCTTACAGGGCCCCTGACGGGCATACGCAGTATTTT | CSAYRAPDGHTQYF
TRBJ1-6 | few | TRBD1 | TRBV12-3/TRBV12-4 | TGTGCCATAGGACCGGACAGGGGGCGAACACCCCTCCACTTT | CAIGPDRGRTPLHF
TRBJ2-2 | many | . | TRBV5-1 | TGCGCCAGCAGCGATCTTCTAGTTACCGGGGAGCTGTTTTTT | CASSDLLVTGELFF
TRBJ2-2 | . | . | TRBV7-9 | TGTGCCAGCAGCCCCCCGCGGCAGGGCACCGGGGAGCTGTTTTTT | CASSPPRQGTGELFF
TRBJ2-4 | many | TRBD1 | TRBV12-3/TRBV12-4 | TGTGCCAGCAGTCGCCGGACAGGGGCGCACATTCAGTACTTC | CASSRRTGAHIQYF
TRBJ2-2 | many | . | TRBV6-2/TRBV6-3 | TGTGCCAGTTCGACGGGGGCCGGGGAGCTGTTTTTT | CASSTGAGELFF
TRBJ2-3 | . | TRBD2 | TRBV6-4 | TGTGCCGTTGGCGGAGAGCGGGATGATACGCAGTATTTT | CAVGGERDDTQYF
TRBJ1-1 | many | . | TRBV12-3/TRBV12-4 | TGTGCCAGCTTTACTGTAGGGGGGTCGAACACTGAAGCTTTCTTT | CASFTVGGSNTEAFF
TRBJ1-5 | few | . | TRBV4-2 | TGTGCCAGCAGCCAAGAAGGTAACATCAATCAGCCCCAGCATTTT | CASSQEGNINQPQHF
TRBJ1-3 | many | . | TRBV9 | TGTGCCAGCAGCGTAGCTACCAGCCTCTCTGGAAACACCATATATTTT | CASSVATSLSGNTIYF
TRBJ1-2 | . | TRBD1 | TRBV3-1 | TGTGCCAGCAGCCAAGGCCCCGGGACAGGGAGTGGCTACACCTTC | CASSQGPGTGSGYTF
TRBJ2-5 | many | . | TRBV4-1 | TGCGCCAGCAGCCAAGCGACAGAAGAGACCCAGTACTTC | CASSQATEETQYF
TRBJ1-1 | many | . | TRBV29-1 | TGCAGCTCTACCCTTACCATGCATCCAGGCAACACTGAAGCTTTCTTT | CSSTLTMHPGNTEAFF
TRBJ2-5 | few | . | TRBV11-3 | TGTGCCAGCAGCCTCTCATGGGGTGGCGACCCGGGGGAGACCCAGTACTTC | CASSLSWGGDPGETQYF
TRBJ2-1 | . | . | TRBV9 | TGTGCCAGCAGCGTACACCCTGACAATGAGCAGTTCTTC | CASSVHPDNEQFF
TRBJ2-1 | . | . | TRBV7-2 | TGTGCCAGCATAGGATACCCGCCGGGGCATGAGCAGTTCTTC | CASIGYPPGHEQFF
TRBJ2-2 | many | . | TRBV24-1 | TGTGCCACCAGTGATTTCCCCGCCCTCGGGGAGCTGTTTTTT | CATSDFPALGELFF
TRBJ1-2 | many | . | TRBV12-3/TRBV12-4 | TGTGCCAGCAGTACCCCCGCAGGCACTGATGGCTACACCTTC | CASSTPAGTDGYTF
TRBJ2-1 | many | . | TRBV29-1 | TGCAGCGTTGAGGTTGGGCAGAACTCCTACAATGAGCAGTTCTTC | CSVEVGQNSYNEQFF
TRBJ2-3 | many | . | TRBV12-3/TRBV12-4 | TGTGCCAGCAGTTTCACTGTCTCTAGCACAGATACGCAGTATTTT | CASSFTVSSTDTQYF
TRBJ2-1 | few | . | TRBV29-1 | TGCAGCGTTTTTATCGACAATGAGCAGTTCTTC | CSVFIDNEQFF
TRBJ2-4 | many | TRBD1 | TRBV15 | TGTGCCACCAGCAGCTACCGACAGGGGCTAGCCAAAAACATTCAGTACTTC | CATSSYRQGLAKNIQYF
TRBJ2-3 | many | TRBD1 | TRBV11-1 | TGTGCCAGCAGCTTCCGGGACAGGGGGCTAGATACGCAGTATTTT | CASSFRDRGLDTQYF
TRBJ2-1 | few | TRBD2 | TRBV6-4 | TGTGCCAGCATGCTCGACAGCGGGAACTACAATGAGCAGTTCTTC | CASMLDSGNYNEQFF
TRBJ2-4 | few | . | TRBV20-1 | TGCAGTGACAGACGGGACAAAAACATTCAGTACTTC | CSDRRDKNIQYF
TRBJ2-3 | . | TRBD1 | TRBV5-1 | TGCGCCAGCAGCGGTCCGGGACAGGGGGCTGAAGATACGCAGTATTTT | CASSGPGQGAEDTQYF
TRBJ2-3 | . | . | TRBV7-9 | TGTGCCAGCAGCTTATTCGGGGGCCCAGGCACAGATACGCAGTATTTT | CASSLFGGPGTDTQYF
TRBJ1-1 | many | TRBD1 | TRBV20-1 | TGCAGTGCGCCGACAGGGGGGTCGATCACTGAAGCTTTCTTT | CSAPTGGSITEAFF
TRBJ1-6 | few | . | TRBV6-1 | TGTGCCAGCAGTCGAGGGCGTGAGGTCGGGCATAATTCACCCCTCCACTTT | CASSRGREVGHNSPLHF
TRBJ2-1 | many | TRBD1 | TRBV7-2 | TGTGCCAGCAGACTACAGGGGGATGGGAATGAGCAGTTCTTC | CASRLQGDGNEQFF
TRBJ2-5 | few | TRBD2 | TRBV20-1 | TGCAGCCAGACCACAGAGCGGGGGGGCCTAGCGACCCAGTACTTC | CSQTTERGGLATQYF
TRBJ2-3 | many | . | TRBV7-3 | TGTGCCAGCAGCTTCCAACACACAGATACGCAGTATTTT | CASSFQHTDTQYF
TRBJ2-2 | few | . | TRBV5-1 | TGCGCCAGCAGCTTGGCCCCAACCCTGAACACCGGGGAGCTGTTTTTT | CASSLAPTLNTGELFF
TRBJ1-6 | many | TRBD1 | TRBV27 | TGTGCCAGCAAGACAGGGTGGGATTCACCCCTCCACTTT | CASKTGWDSPLHF
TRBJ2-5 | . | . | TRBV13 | TGTGCCAGCAGCTTAATTGTGAACCAAGAGACCCAGTACTTC | CASSLIVNQETQYF
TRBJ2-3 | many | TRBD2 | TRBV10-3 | TGTGCCATCAGTGATTACGAAACTAGCGGGGGGACAGATACGCAGTATTTT | CAISDYETSGGTDTQYF
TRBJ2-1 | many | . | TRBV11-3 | TGTGCCAGCAGCCAGGCGGGTGAGCAGTTCTTC | CASSQAGEQFF
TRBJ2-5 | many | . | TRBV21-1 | TGTGCCAGCGGACAGGGGAAGGAGACCCAGTACTTC | CASGQGKETQYF
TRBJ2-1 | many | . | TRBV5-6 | TGTGCCAGCATTGATTGGGGCATCCGCGCCAATGAGCAGTTCTTC | CASIDWGIRANEQFF
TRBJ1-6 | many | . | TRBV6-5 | TGTGCCAGCAGTTACTCGGAGTTCGGGAATTCACCCCTCCACTTT | CASSYSEFGNSPLHF
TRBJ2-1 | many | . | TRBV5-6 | TGTGCCAGCAGCTTCAGCGCCTCCTACAATGAGCAGTTCTTC | CASSFSASYNEQFF